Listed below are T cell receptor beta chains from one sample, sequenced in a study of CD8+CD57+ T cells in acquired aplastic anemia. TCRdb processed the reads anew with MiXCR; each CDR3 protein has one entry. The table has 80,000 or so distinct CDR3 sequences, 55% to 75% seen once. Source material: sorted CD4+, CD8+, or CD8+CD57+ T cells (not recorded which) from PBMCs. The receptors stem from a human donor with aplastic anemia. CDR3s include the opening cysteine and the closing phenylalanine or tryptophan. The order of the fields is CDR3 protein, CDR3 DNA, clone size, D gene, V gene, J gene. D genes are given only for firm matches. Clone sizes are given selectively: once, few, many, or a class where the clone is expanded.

cdr3_aa: CASSGDRPNTEAFF
cdr3_nt: TGTGCCAGCAGTGGGGACAGGCCGAACACTGAAGCTTTCTTT
clone_size: .
d_call: TRBD1
v_call: TRBV7-8
j_call: TRBJ1-1

cdr3_aa: CASSSTGESNYGYTF
cdr3_nt: TGCGCCAGCAGCTCGACAGGGGAGAGTAACTATGGCTACACCTTC
clone_size: .
d_call: TRBD1
v_call: TRBV5-1
j_call: TRBJ1-2

cdr3_aa: CASRTLDGNTEAFF
cdr3_nt: TGCGCCAGCAGAACACTTGACGGGAACACTGAAGCTTTCTTT
clone_size: .
d_call: .
v_call: TRBV5-1
j_call: TRBJ1-1

cdr3_aa: CAIKEPGLAGADEQCF
cdr3_nt: TGTGCCATCAAGGAGCCGGGACTAGCGGGAGCAGACGAGCAGTGCTTC
clone_size: .
d_call: TRBD2
v_call: TRBV10-3
j_call: TRBJ2-7

cdr3_aa: CSVESQGGTEAFF
cdr3_nt: TGCAGCGTTGAAAGTCAGGGAGGGACTGAAGCTTTCTTT
clone_size: .
d_call: .
v_call: TRBV29-1
j_call: TRBJ1-1

cdr3_aa: CATSDPGKGTEAFF
cdr3_nt: TGTGCCACCAGTGATCCCGGGAAGGGTACTGAAGCTTTCTTT
clone_size: .
d_call: .
v_call: TRBV24-1
j_call: TRBJ1-1

cdr3_aa: CASSLTGTPREQYF
cdr3_nt: TGTGCCAGCAGCCTCACGGGGACCCCTAGAGAGCAGTACTTC
clone_size: .
d_call: .
v_call: TRBV7-3
j_call: TRBJ2-7

cdr3_aa: CASSDGSTDTQYF
cdr3_nt: TGTGCCAGCAGTGACGGGAGCACAGATACGCAGTATTTT
clone_size: many
d_call: .
v_call: TRBV6-4
j_call: TRBJ2-3

cdr3_aa: CASRDRGTGELFF
cdr3_nt: TGTGCCAGCCGAGACAGGGGCACCGGGGAGCTGTTTTTT
clone_size: .
d_call: TRBD1
v_call: TRBV19
j_call: TRBJ2-2

cdr3_aa: CASSEVRAPTLYGYTF
cdr3_nt: TGTGCCAGCAGTGAAGTAAGGGCGCCGACCCTCTACGGCTACACCTTC
clone_size: .
d_call: .
v_call: TRBV25-1
j_call: TRBJ1-2

cdr3_aa: CASNEGLYVGYTF
cdr3_nt: TGTGCCAGCAACGAGGGCCTCTATGTCGGCTACACCTTC
clone_size: .
d_call: .
v_call: TRBV6-1
j_call: TRBJ1-2

cdr3_aa: CASSLYPGSIYNSPLHF
cdr3_nt: TGTGCCAGCAGTTTATACCCCGGGTCTATCTATAATTCACCCCTCCACTTT
clone_size: .
d_call: .
v_call: TRBV28
j_call: TRBJ1-6

cdr3_aa: CASSYRVGAEAFF
cdr3_nt: TGTGCCAGCAGCTACAGGGTCGGCGCTGAAGCTTTCTTT
clone_size: few
d_call: .
v_call: TRBV7-2
j_call: TRBJ1-1

cdr3_aa: CAISSPGGSYEQYF
cdr3_nt: TGTGCCATCAGTTCCCCCGGGGGCTCCTACGAGCAGTACTTC
clone_size: few
d_call: .
v_call: TRBV10-3
j_call: TRBJ2-7

cdr3_aa: CASSTGQGGSPLHF
cdr3_nt: TGTGCCAGCAGCACGGGACAGGGGGGTTCACCCCTCCACTTT
clone_size: .
d_call: TRBD1
v_call: TRBV7-9
j_call: TRBJ1-6

cdr3_aa: CATSDSLAGGRHEQYF
cdr3_nt: TGTGCCACCAGTGACTCCCTAGCGGGAGGTCGCCACGAGCAGTACTTC
clone_size: .
d_call: TRBD2
v_call: TRBV24-1
j_call: TRBJ2-7

cdr3_aa: CASSVNQETQYF
cdr3_nt: TGTGCCAGCAGCGTAAACCAAGAGACCCAGTACTTC
clone_size: few
d_call: .
v_call: TRBV9
j_call: TRBJ2-5

cdr3_aa: CASRGTGSDGELFF
cdr3_nt: TGTGCCAGCAGGGGGACAGGATCGGACGGGGAGCTGTTTTTT
clone_size: .
d_call: TRBD1
v_call: TRBV12-3/TRBV12-4
j_call: TRBJ2-2

cdr3_aa: CASSLERGGNYGYTF
cdr3_nt: TGTGCCAGCAGCTTAGAGAGGGGGGGGAACTATGGCTACACCTTC
clone_size: few
d_call: .
v_call: TRBV13
j_call: TRBJ1-2

cdr3_aa: CASSLQWQGTSGRGGANVLTF
cdr3_nt: TGTGCCAGCAGCTTGCAGTGGCAGGGGACTAGCGGGAGAGGTGGGGCCAACGTCCTGACTTTC
clone_size: .
d_call: TRBD2
v_call: TRBV5-4
j_call: TRBJ2-6

cdr3_aa: CSARGRDRVYEQYF
cdr3_nt: TGCAGTGCTAGAGGAAGGGACAGGGTCTACGAGCAGTACTTC
clone_size: .
d_call: TRBD1
v_call: TRBV20-1
j_call: TRBJ2-7

cdr3_aa: CASTTGIYGYTF
cdr3_nt: TGTGCCAGCACCACAGGGATCTATGGCTACACCTTC
clone_size: .
d_call: .
v_call: TRBV7-9
j_call: TRBJ1-2

cdr3_aa: CASSSAGPNYGYTF
cdr3_nt: TGTGCCAGCAGCTCAGCCGGACCGAACTATGGCTACACCTTC
clone_size: few
d_call: .
v_call: TRBV5-4
j_call: TRBJ1-2

cdr3_aa: CASSPRGRNEQFF
cdr3_nt: TGTGCCAGCAGTCCTCGGGGCCGAAATGAGCAGTTCTTC
clone_size: .
d_call: .
v_call: TRBV7-8
j_call: TRBJ2-1

cdr3_aa: CASSHRGNNSPLHF
cdr3_nt: TGTGCCAGCAGTCACCGGGGGAACAATTCACCCCTCCACTTT
clone_size: .
d_call: .
v_call: TRBV12-3/TRBV12-4
j_call: TRBJ1-6

cdr3_aa: CSVRVVGEQYF
cdr3_nt: TGCAGCGTCAGGGTCGTCGGCGAGCAGTACTTC
clone_size: few
d_call: .
v_call: TRBV29-1
j_call: TRBJ2-7

cdr3_aa: CASSPGLAGTYEQYF
cdr3_nt: TGTGCCAGCAGCCCGGGACTAGCGGGGACCTACGAGCAGTACTTC
clone_size: .
d_call: TRBD2
v_call: TRBV2
j_call: TRBJ2-7